The clone carrying this T cell receptor beta chain was detected ten times or more. TCR beta libraries were built with iRepertoire HTBI primers and Arm-PCR of CDR3 regions. From the multiplex PCR reads, TCRdb called clonotypes with MiXCR, one entry per CDR3 protein. The table records under 250,000 distinct CDR3 sequences, roughly a fifth of them present only once. This entry belongs to a study of regulatory T cells in long-lasting Graves disease. Regarding time point: newly diagnosed GD, antithyroid drugs for less than 3 months. The TCR library was prepared using RNA isolated from PBMCs. The CDR3 runs to 16 residues. Germline V gene sequence: CDR1 MNHEY, CDR2 SMNVEV (reference sequence). With V trimmed by 4 bases and J by 3 bases, 10 bases remained unmatched. The same specimen was also included in a second study, on T cells in Graves' hyperthyroidism and ophthalmopathy.

The origin of this receptor is a woman in her twenties or thirties with Graves disease. This chain joins TRBV27 and TRBJ2-3; 7 bases fit TRBD2. The sample consisted of peripheral blood mononuclear cells (PBMCs), taken at new diagnosis, from a patient treated with antithyroid drugs. Written as DNA, the CDR3 is TGTGCCAGCAGTTCCTTCCGGGACTACACTACAGATACGCAGTATTTT. It encodes CASSSFRDYTTDTQYF.